This T cell receptor (beta chain) was obtained from a study of early T cells in non-severe SARS-CoV-2 infection. This clonotype has a count of ten or more. Molecules of cDNA were individually given unique molecular identifiers that were attached to them. Each CDR3 protein is one row after TCRdb ran MiXCR on the 5' RACE reads. The sample includes tens of thousands of distinct CDR3 sequences, roughly 12% seen only once; the top ten take 3.5% to 4.5%. The sample consisted of whole blood. This receptor was taken from an adult who was a healthcare worker with PCR-confirmed SARS-CoV-2 infection or an uninfected control (not recorded which).

The chain's CDR3 is CAWGRWDSGNQPQHF. Written as DNA, the CDR3 is TGTGCCTGGGGCCGATGGGACAGTGGCAATCAGCCCCAGCATTTT. The chain joins TRBV30 to TRBJ1-5; 7 bases agree with TRBD1. This CDR3 is 15 amino acids long. The V gene's germline CDR1 is GTSNPN and CDR2 SVGIG (reference sequence). V lost 5 bases and J lost 2; bases outside the gene matches: 9.